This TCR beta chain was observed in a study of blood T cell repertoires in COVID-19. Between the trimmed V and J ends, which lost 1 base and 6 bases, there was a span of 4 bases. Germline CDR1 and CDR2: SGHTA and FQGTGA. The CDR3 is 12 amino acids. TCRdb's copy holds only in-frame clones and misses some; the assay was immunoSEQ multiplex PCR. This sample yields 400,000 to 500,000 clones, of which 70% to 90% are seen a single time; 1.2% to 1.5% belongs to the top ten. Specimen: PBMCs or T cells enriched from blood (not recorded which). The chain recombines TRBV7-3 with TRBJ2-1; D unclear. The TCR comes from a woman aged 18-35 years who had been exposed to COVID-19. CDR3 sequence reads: CASSLSGNEQFF. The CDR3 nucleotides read TGTGCCAGCAGCTTAAGCGGCAATGAGCAGTTCTTC.